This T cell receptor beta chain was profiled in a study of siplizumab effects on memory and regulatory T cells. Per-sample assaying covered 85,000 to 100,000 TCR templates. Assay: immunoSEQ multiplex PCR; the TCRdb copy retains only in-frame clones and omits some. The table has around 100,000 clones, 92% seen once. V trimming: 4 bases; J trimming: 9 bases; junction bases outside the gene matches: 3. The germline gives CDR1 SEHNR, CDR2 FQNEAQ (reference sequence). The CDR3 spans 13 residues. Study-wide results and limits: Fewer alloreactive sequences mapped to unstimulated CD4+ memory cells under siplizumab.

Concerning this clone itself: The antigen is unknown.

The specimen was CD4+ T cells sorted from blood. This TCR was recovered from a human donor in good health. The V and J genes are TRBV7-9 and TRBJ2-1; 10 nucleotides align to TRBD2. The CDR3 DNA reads TGTGCCAGCAGCTCCCCTAGCGGGGGTGAGCAGTTCTTC. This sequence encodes CASSSPSGGEQFF.